Each of the 27 T cell receptor beta chains below was sequenced from the same sample in a study of OX40 agonist ivuxolimab in advanced cancers. Produced via immunoSEQ multiplex PCR; TCRdb's table is partial and in-frame only. The sample includes tens of thousands of clones, roughly four fifths of them seen just once. The input for sequencing was CD4+ or CD8+ T cells sorted from blood, taken in a trial of the OX40 agonist ivuxolimab. The receptors were gathered from an adult with an advanced solid tumor such as melanoma, head and neck, liver or kidney cancer.

The chain is built from TRBV29-1 and TRBJ2-7, with 10 bases that match TRBD1. The junction had 9 bases not matched to a gene; V was cut back by 7 bases and J by 6 bases. Germline V lookup: CDR1 SQVTM, CDR2 ANQGSEA. The CDR3 consists of 13 residues. The CDR3 DNA reads TGCAGCGCGGACCGGGACAGGGGCGGCGAGCAGTACTTC. Protein product: CSADRDRGGEQYF.

J is TRBJ1-1 and V is TRBV10-3, with unresolved D. Germline lookup yields CDR1 ENHRY and CDR2 SYGVKD. The CDR3 is 13 residues long. Written as DNA, the CDR3 is TGTGCAGTGGGCCCGGCCCTAAACACTGAAGCTTTCTTT. Protein product: CAVGPALNTEAFF.

The chain joins TRBV19 to TRBJ1-5; D is undetermined. The CDR3 spans 13 residues. CDR1 is LNHDA and CDR2 is SQIVND in the germline V gene (reference sequence). V lost 2 bases, J lost 4 bases, and 6 bases lay in between. For the CDR3, the DNA is TGTGCCAGTAGTATAACACTAAATCAGCCCCAGCATTTT. Translation: CASSITLNQPQHF.

The genes are TRBV7-8 and TRBJ1-2; D is ambiguous. The V and J ends lost 4 bases and 8 bases respectively, with 11 bases between them. The germline V gene has CDR1 SGHVS and CDR2 FQNEAQ. CDR3 length: 12 residues. This CDR3 is CASSSTAKGYTF. CDR3 DNA: TGTGCCAGCAGCTCCACAGCTAAAGGCTACACCTTC. Looking up the rest from reference TRBV7-8 and TRBJ1-2 gives the full variable domain: GAGVSQSPRYKVAKRGQDVALRCDPISGHVSLFWYQQALGQGPEFLTYFQNEAQLDKSGLPSDRFFAERPEGSVSTLKIQRTQQEDSAVYLCASSSTAKGYTFGSGTRLTVV.

The J gene is TRBJ1-6, the V gene TRBV7-2; the D is unclear. The CDR3 runs to 13 residues. V was cut by 0 bases and J by 7 bases, with 4 bases left in between. CDR1 SGHTA and CDR2 FQGNSA come from the germline V gene. The CDR3 DNA sequence: TGTGCCAGCAGCTTAGCCCTGAATTCACCCCTCCACTTT. This sequence encodes CASSLALNSPLHF.

J is TRBJ2-7 and V is TRBV7-2; a possible D gene is TRBD2 (6 bases). The CDR3 contains 15 residues. CDR1 and CDR2 from the germline V gene are SGHTA and FQGNSA. V was trimmed by 1 base and J by 3 bases, leaving 13 bases between them. The DNA for the CDR3 is TGTGCCAGCAGCTTAGGCGCTAGCGACTACTACGAGCAGTACTTC. Translating gives CASSLGASDYYEQYF.

The chain joins TRBV2 to TRBJ1-1; TRBD1 matches 7 bases. There are 13 residues in the CDR3. V dropped 7 bases and J dropped 4; count of bases not matched to a gene: 6. Germline values: CDR1 SNHLY, CDR2 FYNNEI. CDR3 sequence (DNA): TGTGCCAGCATCCGGGACAGCTTCACTGAAGCTTTCTTT. It yields the protein CASIRDSFTEAFF.

This clone was observed a few times. V is TRBV7-2 and J is TRBJ2-2, with 7 bases that match TRBD1. V gave up 3 bases and J gave up 4 bases; unmatched junction bases: 5. Germline V gene lookup returns CDR1 SGHTA and CDR2 FQGNSA. The CDR3 contains 15 residues. CDR3 loop: CASSFRDRATGELFF. CDR3 DNA: TGTGCCAGCAGCTTCCGGGACAGAGCCACCGGGGAGCTGTTTTTT.

This clone was observed a single time. The CDR3 bases are TGTGCCAGTAGTATAAAAGCGGGAGGTGGCACCGGGGAGCTGTTTTTT. Its translation is CASSIKAGGGTGELFF. The V and J genes are TRBV19 and TRBJ2-2; TRBD2 aligns across 9 bases. The CDR3 is 16 amino acids. The V segment lost 2 bases and the J segment 4 bases; nucleotides outside the gene matches: 5. CDR1 and CDR2 (germline): LNHDA, SQIVND (reference sequence).

The chain employs TRBV5-6 and TRBJ2-3, with TRBD2 matching over 10 bases. There are 14 residues in the CDR3. From germline, CDR1 is SGHDT and CDR2 YYEEEE. The V segment lost 6 bases and the J segment 8 bases; nucleotides outside the gene matches: 9. CDR3 DNA: TGTGCCAGCACCTCGGACAGCGGGAGGGGTACGCAGTATTTT. It encodes CASTSDSGRGTQYF.

The rearrangement links TRBV6-6 to TRBJ1-4; D uncertain. The germline CDR1 and CDR2 sequences are MNHNY and SVGAGI (reference sequence). Trimming took 2 bases from V and 0 from J, leaving 7 bases between them. The CDR3 length is 15 residues. The CDR3 coding sequence is TGTGCCAGCAGTTACCCGATTGCAACTAATGAAAAACTGTTTTTT. Protein sequence: CASSYPIATNEKLFF.

The CDR3 DNA reads TGTGCCTGGAACCTACAGGGAGGGGGTTTAACTTTCTTT. The encoded protein is CAWNLQGGGLTFF. The chain uses TRBV30 and TRBJ1-1; D may be TRBD1 (6 bases). CDR1 is GTSNPN and CDR2 is SVGIG in the germline V gene (reference sequence). V was shortened by 4 bases and J by 12 bases, with 21 bases between the two germline ends. CDR3 length equals 13 residues.

The chain uses TRBV30 and TRBJ1-1; tentative D call: TRBD1 (5 bases). The CDR3 is 15 residues long. Looked up from germline, CDR1 is GTSNPN and CDR2 is SVGIG (reference sequence). The germline V and J ends were trimmed by 1 base and 2 bases, with 14 bases remaining between them. CDR3 coding DNA: TGTGCCTGGAGTGGGCCGGGACCCCGAAACACTGAAGCTTTCTTT. It is translated as CAWSGPGPRNTEAFF. Drawing the rest from reference TRBV30 and TRBJ1-1, the complete variable domain is SQTIHQWPATLVQPVGSPLSLECTVEGTSNPNLYWYRQAAGRGLQLLFYSVGIGQISSEVPQNLSASRPQDRQFILSSKKLLLSDSGFYLCAWSGPGPRNTEAFFGQGTRLTVV.

Only a few counts were recorded for this clone. This rearrangement joins TRBV7-2 to TRBJ2-1; the D is unclear. Trimming cost V 1 base and J 0 bases, with 7 bases left between them. Germline V gene sequence: CDR1 SGHTA, CDR2 FQGNSA. The CDR3 runs to 15 residues. Here the CDR3 reads CASSLDSSSYNEQFF. CDR3 in DNA: TGTGCCAGCAGCTTAGACAGCAGCTCCTACAATGAGCAGTTCTTC. The full variable domain, with the rest looked up from reference TRBV7-2 and TRBJ2-1, is GAGVSQSPSNKVTEKGKDVELRCDPISGHTALYWYRQSLGQGLEFLIYFQGNSAPDKSGLPSDRFSAERTGGSVSTLTIQRTQQEDSAVYLCASSLDSSSYNEQFFGPGTRLTVL.

This clone occurred once. The chain joins TRBV5-1 to TRBJ1-6, with D tentatively TRBD1 (5 bases). Between the trimmed V and J ends, which lost 0 bases and 6 bases, there was a span of 7 bases. Looked up from germline, CDR1 is SGHRS and CDR2 is YFSETQ. This CDR3 is built from 14 residues. CDR3 in DNA: TGCGCCAGCAGCTTGGGGCAGGGTAATTCACCCCTCCACTTT. It encodes CASSLGQGNSPLHF. Filled out from reference TRBV5-1 and TRBJ1-6, the complete variable domain reads KAGVTQTPRYLIKTRGQQVTLSCSPISGHRSVSWYQQTPGQGLQFLFEYFSETQRNKGNFPGRFSGRQFSNSRSEMNVSTLELGDSALYLCASSLGQGNSPLHFGNGTRLTVT.

The chain uses TRBV19 and TRBJ2-1; 13 bases line up with TRBD2. V was pared by 7 bases and J by 2 bases, with 8 bases of the junction left unmatched. This CDR3 spans 17 amino acids. The germline V gene encodes CDR1 LNHDA and CDR2 SQIVND (reference sequence). CDR3 in DNA: TGTGCCAGTAAGGCACTAGCGGGGGGGGGTACCTACAATGAGCAGTTCTTC. Translated: CASKALAGGGTYNEQFF.

This chain's CDR3 is CASSLTSGVLFSYEQYF. CDR3 nucleotide sequence: TGTGCCAGCAGCTTGACCTCCGGGGTCCTCTTCTCTTACGAGCAGTACTTC. V is TRBV5-8 and J is TRBJ2-7; perhaps TRBD2 as D (5 bases). Trimming removed 1 base from V and 4 bases from J, with 21 bases in between. The CDR3 covers 17 residues. The germline gives CDR1 SGHTS, CDR2 YDEGEE. The variable domain in full, completed from reference TRBV5-8 and TRBJ2-7, reads EAGVTQSPTHLIKTRGQQATLRCSPISGHTSVYWYQQALGLGLQFLLWYDEGEERNRGNFPPRFSGRQFPNYSSELNVNALELEDSALYLCASSLTSGVLFSYEQYFGPGTRLTVT.

This clone occurred once. The rearrangement links TRBV9 to TRBJ2-5, with D possibly TRBD1 on 5 matching bases. V lost 0 bases and J 2 bases, leaving 11 bases between the germline ends. Germline assignment: CDR1 SGDLS and CDR2 YYNGEE. The CDR3 loop spans 15 amino acids. The CDR3 loop reads CASSVEGSRQETQYF. The CDR3 nucleotides read TGTGCCAGCAGCGTAGAGGGGTCACGACAAGAGACCCAGTACTTC.

The chain couples TRBV9 to TRBJ1-5; TRBD1 is a possible D gene (5 bases). From germline, CDR1 is SGDLS and CDR2 YYNGEE. The CDR3 loop spans 15 amino acids. Trimming removed 0 bases at V and 6 bases at J, with 13 bases between. The DNA of the CDR3 is TGTGCCAGCAGCGTAGGAGGGGTGTACAGTCAGCCCCAGCATTTT. Protein: CASSVGGVYSQPQHF.

V usage is TRBV19 and J usage is TRBJ2-1, with 7 nucleotides matching TRBD1. J gave up 8 bases and V 4 bases, and 8 bases lay outside the gene matches. Germline V gene sequence: CDR1 LNHDA, CDR2 SQIVND (reference sequence). This CDR3 region has 14 residues. The CDR3 loop is CASSSDREWDEQFF. The CDR3 DNA sequence: TGTGCCAGTAGTAGTGACAGGGAGTGGGATGAGCAGTTCTTC.

The chain links TRBV6-5 to TRBJ2-7; 8 bases fit TRBD1. V lost 6 bases and J lost 3; bases outside the gene matches: 10. Germline loops: CDR1 MNHEY, CDR2 SVGAGI. The CDR3 extends over 15 amino acids. DNA of the CDR3: TGTGCCAGCAGCGACACAGGGGGGAGCCGCTACGAGCAGTACTTC. Translating it yields CASSDTGGSRYEQYF.

The chain employs TRBV7-3 and TRBJ1-1; D gene uncertain. CDR3 length: 15 amino acids. Germline V gene sequence: CDR1 SGHTA, CDR2 FQGTGA. Trimming took 1 base from V and 3 from J, leaving 12 bases between them. CDR3 region: CASSLKRGGHTEAFF. The CDR3 DNA is TGTGCCAGCAGCTTAAAGAGAGGTGGTCACACTGAAGCTTTCTTT. The whole variable domain, remainder taken from reference TRBV7-3 and TRBJ1-1, is GAGVSQTPSNKVTEKGKYVELRCDPISGHTALYWYRQSLGQGPEFLIYFQGTGAADDSGLPNDRFFAVRPEGSVSTLKIQRTERGDSAVYLCASSLKRGGHTEAFFGQGTRLTVV.

This chain uses TRBV18 with TRBJ1-1; D gene uncertain. CDR1 and CDR2 from the germline V gene are KGHSH and LQKENI. The CDR3 sequence is 15 residues long. V was clipped by 3 bases and J by 0 bases, with 11 bases between them. DNA of the CDR3: TGTGCCAGCTCACCCTCCAACACCCTGAACACTGAAGCTTTCTTT. This codes for CASSPSNTLNTEAFF.

The chain joins TRBV5-8 to TRBJ1-5, with a possible D match to TRBD1 (6 bases). Germline assignment: CDR1 SGHTS and CDR2 YDEGEE. The CDR3 length is 14 residues. Trimming removed 2 bases from V and 8 bases from J, with 14 bases in between. DNA for the CDR3: TGTGCCAGCAGCTTCCAAGGGGGGAGGGAGCCCCAGCATTTT. This gives the protein CASSFQGGREPQHF.

The V gene is TRBV5-6, the J gene TRBJ2-2; D is ambiguous. This CDR3 comprises 13 residues. Germline assignment: CDR1 SGHDT and CDR2 YYEEEE. Trimming took 1 base from V and 6 from J, leaving 7 bases between them. The CDR3 nucleotides read TGTGCCAGCAGCTTGATCGAGTCCGGGGAGCTGTTTTTT. It codes for CASSLIESGELFF.

The chain uses TRBV7-8 and TRBJ2-2; the D is unclear. V lost 5 bases, J lost 7 bases, and 11 bases lay in between. Per the germline V gene, CDR1 is SGHVS and CDR2 is FQNEAQ. CDR3 length equals 13 residues. The CDR3 protein is CASSETNVGELFF. CDR3 in DNA: TGTGCCAGCAGCGAGACAAATGTCGGGGAGCTGTTTTTT.

The V call is TRBV11-2, the J call TRBJ2-1, with a weak D call TRBD2 (6 bases). Deletions cut 4 bases from V and 8 bases from J, with 15 bases between. This CDR3 contains 14 residues. Germline V gene sequence: CDR1 SGHAT, CDR2 FQNNGV. This CDR3 is CASSSRDLRDEQFF. The CDR3 coding sequence is TGTGCCAGCAGCTCGCGGGACCTCCGGGATGAGCAGTTCTTC.